One and the same sample provided the 12 T cell receptor beta chains below, sequenced in a study of blood T cell repertoires in COVID-19. The repertoire was sequenced with immunoSEQ multiplex PCR; TCRdb's copy has only in-frame clones and lacks some. Among 200,000 to 250,000 clones listed, approximately 85% were seen once. Sequenced input: peripheral blood. Receptors originate from a woman in her seventies with COVID-19, enrolled during active disease.

Here the CDR3 DNA reads TGCAGCGTTGCGGGACAGGCGACCTCCTATGGCTACACCTTC. It encodes CSVAGQATSYGYTF. This sequence joins TRBV29-1 and TRBJ1-2; 8 bases are shared with TRBD1. Looked up from germline, CDR1 is SQVTM and CDR2 is ANQGSEA. Unmatched junction bases numbered 8, after V lost 4 bases and J lost 4 bases. CDR3 length equals 14 residues.

This clone has a single count. The chain links TRBV29-1 to TRBJ2-3; D not resolved. V was clipped by 4 bases and J by 0 bases, with 8 bases between them. The CDR3 extends over 13 amino acids. Germline V gene lookup returns CDR1 SQVTM and CDR2 ANQGSEA. The DNA for the CDR3 is TGCAGCGTTGTGTCGGAGAGCACAGATACGCAGTATTTT. It codes for CSVVSESTDTQYF.

CDR3 DNA: TGTGCCAGCAGCTGGGAAACAGGGGTTGGTAGCACTGAAGCTTTCTTT. Its protein is CASSWETGVGSTEAFF. This chain links TRBV5-5 with TRBJ1-1; 7 bases match TRBD1. V dropped 3 bases and J dropped 4; count of bases not matched to a gene: 12. Germline V gene sequence: CDR1 SGHKS, CDR2 YYEKEE (reference sequence). The CDR3 sequence is 16 residues long.

In DNA, the CDR3 is TGTGCCAGCAGCCTGACAATGGGGGCCAACGTCCTGACTTTC. Translated: CASSLTMGANVLTF. The chain joins TRBV27 to TRBJ2-6; D remains ambiguous. The CDR3 runs 14 residues. V lost 6 bases to trimming and J lost 4 bases, with 10 bases between them. Germline assignment: CDR1 MNHEY and CDR2 SMNVEV (reference sequence).

As regards this clone: Other DNA sequences in the same sample also yield this CDR3. Here the CDR3 reads CASSQGQGNTEAFF. In DNA, the CDR3 is TGTGCCAGCAGCCAAGGGCAGGGGAACACTGAAGCTTTCTTT. This chain connects TRBV4-2 to TRBJ1-1; a weak D match, TRBD1 (5 bases). This CDR3 has 14 amino acids. From germline, CDR1 is LGHNA and CDR2 YNFKEQ. Trimming left V 1 base short and J 1 base short, with 7 bases between.

The chain recombines TRBV4-3 with TRBJ1-1; D is ambiguous. The CDR3 is made up of 13 amino acids. The V end lost 1 base, the J end lost 5 bases, and 8 bases lay between the germline ends. CDR1 is LGHNA and CDR2 is YSLEER in the germline V gene. The CDR3 reads CASSQVTRTEAFF. The DNA of the CDR3 is TGCGCCAGCAGCCAAGTCACCAGGACTGAAGCTTTCTTT.

J is TRBJ1-1 and V is TRBV6-5, with a possible D match to TRBD1 (6 bases). V lost 2 bases and J lost 3, with 10 bases in between. Germline CDR1 reads MNHEY; CDR2 reads SVGAGI. The CDR3 extends over 14 amino acids. CDR3 residues: CASSYTGGHTEAFF. In DNA, the CDR3 is TGTGCCAGCAGTTACACGGGGGGCCACACTGAAGCTTTCTTT.

This chain links TRBV5-1 with TRBJ2-2; D possibly corresponds to TRBD2 (5 bases). This CDR3 is 15 amino acids long. The V gene's germline CDR1 is SGHRS and CDR2 YFSETQ. Trimming pared 0 bases from V and 1 base from J, leaving 7 bases between. The CDR3 protein is CASSLAGRNTGELFF. The CDR3 bases are TGCGCCAGCAGCTTGGCGGGGAGGAACACCGGGGAGCTGTTTTTT.

This chain links TRBV19 with TRBJ1-1; TRBD1 might be the D (5 bases). The CDR3 extends over 13 amino acids. Per germline, CDR1 LNHDA and CDR2 SQIVND (reference sequence). Deletions cut 3 bases from V and 11 bases from J, with 16 bases between. The CDR3: CASSITGSYGAFF. As DNA, the CDR3 is TGTGCCAGTAGTATTACAGGTTCTTACGGGGCTTTCTTT.

The V call is TRBV7-2, the J call TRBJ1-1, with 7 bases lining up with TRBD1. CDR3 length: 14 residues. Germline assignment: CDR1 SGHTA and CDR2 FQGNSA. The V and J ends lost 2 bases and 4 bases, in that order; junction bases with no gene match: 4. The CDR3 DNA reads TGTGCCAGCAGCTTAAGCAGGGGGAGCACTGAAGCTTTCTTT. Amino acids: CASSLSRGSTEAFF.

This rearrangement joins TRBV4-1 to TRBJ1-2; 7 bases match TRBD1. The CDR3 length is 15 residues. After removal of 0 bases from V and 4 bases from J, the junction contained 5 bases not matched to a gene. Per germline, CDR1 MGHRA and CDR2 YSYEKL. CDR3 residues: CASSQERGLSYGYTF. The DNA of the CDR3 is TGCGCCAGCAGCCAAGAGAGGGGGCTTAGCTATGGCTACACCTTC.

The V call is TRBV29-1, the J call TRBJ2-5, with D maybe TRBD1 (6 bases). The CDR3 is 13 amino acids. Germline lookup yields CDR1 SQVTM and CDR2 ANQGSEA. With 6 bases removed from V and 5 bases from J, the gap between germline ends came to 16 bases. CDR3 in DNA: TGCAGCGTGCATGGGGGCTACGGGGAGACCCAGTACTTC. Translated, it gives CSVHGGYGETQYF. Full variable domain (outside the CDR3, taken from reference TRBV29-1 and TRBJ2-5): SAVISQKPSRDICQRGTSLTIQCQVDSQVTMMFWYRQQPGQSLTLIATANQGSEATYESGFVIDKFPISRPNLTFSTLTVSNMSPEDSSIYLCSVHGGYGETQYFGPGTRLLVL.